These 7 T cell receptor beta chains originate from one sample sequenced in a study of patients with pleural tuberculosis. TCRdb re-called the reads with MiXCR, one entry per CDR3 protein. Of approximately 53,000 distinct CDR3 sequences in the sample, about 6.8% are singletons; the top ten hold 15% to 20%. All receptors come from a human donor with pleural tuberculosis.

This clonotype was seen repeatedly, ten times or more. The chain combines TRBV11-2 with TRBJ1-1; D gene ambiguous. Germline CDR1 SGHAT, CDR2 FQNNGV. Trimming removed 2 bases from V and 8 bases from J, with 9 bases in between. This CDR3 is 12 amino acids long. CDR3 coding DNA: TGTGCCAGCAGCTTAAGCGTGCTAGAAGCTTTCTTT. Its protein product is CASSLSVLEAFF.

This clonotype was seen many times. The chain recombines TRBV12-3 or TRBV12-4 with TRBJ2-3; 9 bases agree with TRBD2. This CDR3 spans 18 amino acids. V trimming: 1 base; J trimming: 4 bases; junction bases outside the gene matches: 12. CDR3 sequence: CASSLGGNSGSLADTQYF. The DNA for the CDR3 is TGTGCCAGCAGTTTAGGAGGGAATAGCGGGAGTTTGGCAGATACGCAGTATTTT.

At least ten counts were recorded for this clonotype. This chain links TRBV15 with TRBJ2-3; weak D call: TRBD2 (5 bases). V was shortened by 4 bases and J by 3 bases, with 11 bases between the two germline ends. CDR1 and CDR2 from the germline V gene are LNHNV and YYDKDF (reference sequence). The CDR3 consists of 14 residues. Here the CDR3 DNA reads TGTGCCACCAGCAATGGAGGTTCGACAGATACGCAGTATTTT. Translating gives CATSNGGSTDTQYF.

This clonotype came up many times. This chain joins TRBV11-2 and TRBJ1-1; 9 nucleotides align to TRBD1. V dropped 5 bases and J dropped 4; count of bases not matched to a gene: 8. CDR3 length: 15 amino acids. Germline CDR1 is SGHAT and CDR2 is FQNNGV. CDR3 residues: CASSPRTGAGTEAFF. The CDR3 nucleotides are TGTGCCAGCAGCCCAAGGACAGGGGCGGGCACTGAAGCTTTCTTT.

CDR3 sequence: CASSSQAGQSNEQFF. CDR3 coding DNA: TGTGCCAGCAGCTCTCAGGCGGGGCAGTCTAATGAGCAGTTCTTC. V gene TRBV7-6 combines with J gene TRBJ2-1, with D perhaps TRBD2 (6 bases). V lost 4 bases to trimming and J lost 7 bases, with 17 bases between them. This CDR3 region has 15 residues. Germline V gene sequence: CDR1 SGHVS, CDR2 FNYEAQ.

This clonotype was observed many times. This chain links TRBV5-1 with TRBJ2-7; weak D call: TRBD2 (5 bases). Germline CDR1 is SGHRS and CDR2 is YFSETQ. The CDR3 has 12 residues. Trimming shortened V by 5 bases and J by 7 bases, and 13 bases separated the two germline ends. CDR3 nucleotide sequence: TGCGCCAGCAGTTATAGTGGAGGAGAGCAGTACTTC. Its translation: CASSYSGGEQYF.

Concerning this clonotype itself: This clone may be a read error of a much larger clone one base away. This sequence joins TRBV27 and TRBJ2-7; no clear D gene. V gave up 11 bases and J gave up 7 bases, with 21 bases separating them. This CDR3 comprises 13 residues. Germline V gives CDR1 MNHEY, CDR2 SMNVEV (reference sequence). CDR3 sequence reads: CAGAQTAGQEQYF. For the CDR3, the DNA is TGTGCCGGCGCCCAAACTGCTGGCCAGGAGCAGTACTTC.